A single sample is the source of the 27 T cell receptor beta chains below, sequenced in a study of breast tumors, draining lymph nodes, adjacent tissues. MiXCR, applied by TCRdb to the multiplex PCR reads, yields one record per CDR3 protein. The data contain 150,000 to 250,000 distinct CDR3 sequences, about 32% of them singletons. The lymph nodes were axillary draining lymph nodes from breast cancer patients. The sequenced sample was axillary lymph node tissue. These receptors came from a female donor with breast cancer. Some clones in this sample may be carry-over from other donors' samples.

This chain links TRBV5-1 with TRBJ2-3; TRBD1 might be the D (7 bases). In germline, CDR1 is SGHRS, CDR2 YFSETQ. The CDR3 has 13 residues. The V end was cut by 3 bases, the J end by 6 bases, with 11 bases between. CDR3 nucleotide sequence: TGCGCCAGCAGCTCAGGGGGGAGGGATACGCAGTATTTT. It specifies CASSSGGRDTQYF.

The chain carries TRBV30 and TRBJ2-7; D is perhaps TRBD1 or TRBD2 (6 bases each). Per germline, CDR1 GTSNPN and CDR2 SVGIG (reference sequence). Deletions cut 5 bases from V and 0 bases from J, with 20 bases between. The CDR3 loop spans 16 amino acids. CDR3: CAWEKGGGTFSYEQYF. The CDR3 region has the DNA TGTGCCTGGGAAAAGGGGGGAGGCACCTTCTCCTACGAGCAGTACTTC.

Many counts were recorded for this clonotype. The chain joins TRBV20-1 to TRBJ2-1; D perhaps matches TRBD2 (6 bases). The V gene lost 6 bases and the J gene lost 10 bases, with 19 bases spanning the gap. CDR3 length: 13 residues. Germline V lookup: CDR1 DFQATT, CDR2 SNEGSKA (reference sequence). This CDR3 is CSARWRRGDEQFF. The CDR3, as DNA: TGCAGTGCCCGATGGCGGAGGGGCGACGAGCAGTTCTTC.

The chain is built from TRBV7-2 and TRBJ2-3; 13 bases agree with TRBD2. This CDR3 has 17 amino acids. In germline, CDR1 is SGHTA, CDR2 FQGNSA. Losses at the gene ends were 5 bases for V and 5 bases for J; bases not matched to a gene: 10. CDR3 sequence (DNA): TGTGCCAGCAGCCTACAGCGACTAGCGGGAGGTGGAGATACGCAGTATTTT. Its protein is CASSLQRLAGGGDTQYF.

Worth noting for this clonotype: A read error is possible here, since a much larger clone lies one base away. The CDR3 ends on some other residue instead of the conserved phenylalanine or tryptophan, so this is likely a read error. The chain combines TRBV11-2 with TRBJ1-5; a possible D gene is TRBD1 (5 bases). The CDR3 is 15 residues long. Trimming shortened V by 6 bases and J by 1 base, and 13 bases separated the two germline ends. Germline V gene sequence: CDR1 SGHAT, CDR2 FQNNGV. CDR3 sequence (DNA): TGTGCCAGCAGTTACGGGACCACCAGCAATCAGCCCCAGCATCTT. Translation: CASSYGTTSNQPQHL.

Many counts were recorded for this clonotype. The chain links TRBV15 to TRBJ2-1, with 9 bases aligning to TRBD2. The CDR3 has 17 amino acids. CDR1 is LNHNV and CDR2 is YYDKDF in the germline V gene (reference sequence). J lost 4 bases, V lost 3 bases, and 10 bases had no gene match. Written as DNA, the CDR3 is TGTGCCACCAGCAGCGAAAAGACTAGCGGACTATACAATGAGCAGTTCTTC. It specifies CATSSEKTSGLYNEQFF.

The chain employs TRBV28 and TRBJ1-2; 7 bases line up with TRBD1. The CDR3 extends over 13 amino acids. CDR1 and CDR2 from the germline V gene are MDHEN and SYDVKM. The V gene end was trimmed by 5 bases and the J gene end by 7 bases; junction bases not matched to a gene: 7. The CDR3 spells CASSPTGEGGYTF. The DNA of the CDR3 is TGTGCCAGCAGTCCAACAGGGGAGGGTGGCTACACCTTC.

This chain uses TRBV7-2 with TRBJ1-3; no definite D call. The V gene lost 5 bases and the J gene lost 6 bases, with 11 bases spanning the gap. Germline CDR1 SGHTA, CDR2 FQGNSA. This CDR3 contains 13 residues. CDR3 sequence reads: CASSPYRANTIYF. CDR3 nucleotide sequence: TGTGCCAGCAGCCCCTACCGGGCAAACACCATATATTTT.

There are many counts of this clonotype. The gene calls are TRBV7-6 and TRBJ2-3; TRBD2 aligns across 10 bases. The ends lost 7 bases at V and 4 bases at J; junction bases unmatched: 20. There are 19 residues in the CDR3. Looked up from germline, CDR1 is SGHVS and CDR2 is FNYEAQ. The CDR3 loop is CASNSSRVGSSGSADTQYF. Written as DNA, the CDR3 is TGTGCCAGCAACTCCAGCAGGGTAGGGTCTAGCGGGAGCGCAGATACGCAGTATTTT.

The rearrangement uses TRBV2 and TRBJ2-3; 9 bases agree with TRBD2. This CDR3 region has 15 residues. CDR1 is SNHLY, CDR2 FYNNEI, per germline. With V trimmed by 7 bases and J by 11 bases, 16 bases remained unmatched. The chain's CDR3 is CASKFAGGPSNEQYF. The CDR3 nucleotides read TGTGCCAGCAAGTTCGCGGGAGGGCCCTCCAATGAGCAGTATTTT. Supplemented by reference TRBV2 and TRBJ2-3, the full variable domain reads EPEVTQTPSHQVTQMGQEVILRCVPISNHLYFYWYRQILGQKVEFLVSFYNNEISEKSEIFDDQFSVERPDGSNFTLKIRSTKLEDSAMYFCASKFAGGPSNEQYFGPGTRLTVL.

This clonotype was counted many times. V is TRBV25-1 and J is TRBJ2-2; TRBD2 matches 9 bases. J gave up 4 bases and V 1 base, and 7 bases lay outside the gene matches. The CDR3 contains 17 residues. Per germline, CDR1 MGHDK and CDR2 SYGVNS. DNA of the CDR3: TGTGCCAGCAGTGAATCGTCGGGACTAGCTACCACCGGGGAGCTGTTTTTT. It encodes CASSESSGLATTGELFF.

This clonotype has ten or more counts. One base away lies a much larger clone, so this may be a sequencing read error. The CDR3 ends on some other residue instead of the conserved phenylalanine or tryptophan, so this is likely a read error. The rearrangement uses TRBV7-3 and TRBJ2-5; 11 bases map to TRBD1. Trimming cost V 4 bases and J 3 bases; bases outside gene matches: 1. This CDR3 spans 14 amino acids. Germline CDR1 and CDR2: SGHTA and FQGTGA. The chain's CDR3 is CASSSGQGEETQYL. The CDR3, as DNA: TGTGCCAGCAGCTCGGGACAGGGGGAAGAGACCCAGTACCTC.

In its sample, this clonotype was seen a few times. A much larger clone differs from this one at a single base, so this may be a read error. The chain uses TRBV6-2 or TRBV6-3 and TRBJ2-7; D is unclear. CDR3 length: 13 amino acids. With 6 bases removed from V and 2 bases from J, the gap between germline ends came to 11 bases. Looked up from germline, CDR1 is MNHEY and CDR2 is SVGEGT. The CDR3 reads CASRPTRAYEQYF. CDR3 DNA sequence: TGTGCCAGCAGGCCTACAAGGGCCTACGAGCAGTACTTC.

This clonotype was detected many times. Germline and junction disagree at one end, which may indicate a read error. This chain links TRBV7-2 with TRBJ2-1; 10 bases agree with TRBD2. The CDR3 is 15 amino acids. Germline V lookup: CDR1 SGHTA, CDR2 FQGNSA. The CDR3 protein is CASSLGSGGQYEQFF. The DNA for the CDR3 is TGTGCCAGCAGTTTAGGTAGCGGGGGGCAGTATGAGCAGTTCTTC.

This clonotype was detected many times. The V and J genes are TRBV19 and TRBJ1-2, with 10 positions matching TRBD1. V was clipped by 7 bases and J by 8 bases; unmatched bases: 19. This CDR3 is 17 amino acids long. Germline V lookup: CDR1 LNHDA, CDR2 SQIVND (reference sequence). The chain's CDR3 is CASNQDRGITDLKGYTF. In DNA form, the CDR3 reads TGTGCCAGTAATCAGGACAGGGGGATCACGGACCTCAAGGGCTACACCTTC.

There are many counts of this clonotype. The chain has TRBV5-1 and TRBJ2-2; D possibly matches TRBD1 or TRBD2 (5 bases each). V lost 5 bases, J lost 2 bases, and 13 bases lay in between. Per germline, CDR1 SGHRS and CDR2 YFSETQ. This CDR3 region has 15 residues. The CDR3 reads CASSYRDGNTGELFF. CDR3 sequence (DNA): TGCGCCAGCAGTTACCGGGACGGCAACACCGGGGAGCTGTTTTTT.

This clonotype was seen many times. The chain is built from TRBV5-1 and TRBJ1-3; D call uncertain. Trimming shortened V by 0 bases and J by 0 bases, and 13 bases separated the two germline ends. Germline CDR1 is SGHRS and CDR2 is YFSETQ. The CDR3 consists of 17 residues. CDR3 bases: TGCGCCAGCAGCTTGGGGAGGACTGCCAGCTCTGGAAACACCATATATTTT. Translated: CASSLGRTASSGNTIYF.

The chain uses TRBV12-3 or TRBV12-4 and TRBJ1-1; the D gene is possibly TRBD1 (6 bases). V lost 4 bases, J lost 11 bases, and 17 bases lay in between. The CDR3 length is 13 residues. CDR3 nucleotide sequence: TGTGCCAGCAGTTCCGGGAGGCAGGGGTTGGCTTTCTTT. As protein: CASSSGRQGLAFF.

This clonotype was seen at least ten times. V is TRBV19 and J is TRBJ2-5; the D gene is possibly TRBD2 (5 bases). This CDR3 is 15 amino acids long. Trimming stripped 4 bases from V and 1 base from J, with 13 bases between. In germline, CDR1 is LNHDA, CDR2 SQIVND (reference sequence). Here the CDR3 DNA reads TGTGCCAGTAGTACCGGGGTGGCTATCCAAGAGACCCAGTACTTC. Its translation is CASSTGVAIQETQYF.

At least ten counts were recorded for this clonotype. The rearrangement uses TRBV7-3 and TRBJ2-1; perhaps TRBD1 as D (5 bases). The CDR3 is 14 amino acids. V gave up 2 bases and J gave up 5 bases, with 10 bases separating them. CDR1 is SGHTA, CDR2 FQGTGA, per germline. In nucleotides, the CDR3 is TGTGCCAGCAGCTTAGGTGGGGCGAACAATGAGCAGTTCTTC. It translates to CASSLGGANNEQFF.

This clonotype was found many times. V usage is TRBV20-1 and J usage is TRBJ2-5; 10 bases match TRBD1. Germline loops: CDR1 DFQATT, CDR2 SNEGSKA (reference sequence). CDR3 length equals 15 residues. The V segment lost 0 bases and the J segment 3 bases; nucleotides outside the gene matches: 4. CDR3 in amino acids: CSARDGGTGEETQYF. The CDR3 DNA reads as TGCAGTGCTAGAGATGGTGGGACAGGGGAAGAGACCCAGTACTTC.

This clonotype was detected many times. The chain is built from TRBV2 and TRBJ1-2, with D uncertain. With 7 bases removed from V and 7 bases from J, the gap between germline ends came to 16 bases. The CDR3 is 13 residues long. Germline V CDR1 and CDR2: SNHLY, FYNNEI. Here the CDR3 reads CASIALRAGGYTF. As DNA, the CDR3 is TGTGCCAGCATTGCCCTTCGGGCGGGTGGCTACACCTTC.

CDR3 region: CASSQRGGGKKLFF. The CDR3 DNA reads TGTGCCAGCAGCCAGAGGGGCGGCGGGAAGAAACTGTTTTTT. V is TRBV3-1 and J is TRBJ1-4, with TRBD1 as a possible D gene (5 bases). Germline-derived CDR1 and CDR2 are LGHDT and YNNKEL (reference sequence). V dropped 3 bases and J dropped 11 bases, with 16 bases sitting between them. The CDR3 has 14 residues.

V is TRBV2 and J is TRBJ2-7, with TRBD1 matching over 8 bases. The germline V gene encodes CDR1 SNHLY and CDR2 FYNNEI. The V and J ends lost 7 bases and 1 base, in that order; junction bases with no gene match: 3. The CDR3 totals 13 residues. The CDR3: CASIRDRSYEQYF. In nucleotides, the CDR3 is TGTGCCAGCATACGGGACAGGTCCTACGAGCAGTACTTC.

The genes are TRBV18 and TRBJ1-4, with D hard to call. The length of the CDR3 is 15 residues. The V gene lost 6 bases and the J gene lost 0 bases, with 11 bases spanning the gap. CDR1 KGHSH and CDR2 LQKENI come from the germline V gene. The CDR3 here is CASSDRPATNEKLFF. For the CDR3, the DNA is TGTGCCAGCTCGGACCGGCCCGCAACTAATGAAAAACTGTTTTTT.

This clonotype was seen at least ten times. The rearrangement joins TRBV5-5 to TRBJ2-4, with 7 bases lining up with TRBD2. The CDR3 extends over 14 amino acids. J was trimmed by 5 bases and V by 0 bases; bases with no gene match: 2. Germline CDR1 reads SGHKS; CDR2 reads YYEKEE (reference sequence). The CDR3 DNA follows: TGTGCCAGCAGCTTGGGGCTAGCGGAAAACATTCAGTACTTC. As protein: CASSLGLAENIQYF.

This clonotype was seen repeatedly, ten times or more. The V and J genes are TRBV11-2 and TRBJ2-5, with a possible D match to TRBD2 (5 bases). The V and J ends lost 3 bases and 5 bases respectively, with 19 bases between them. Germline V gene sequence: CDR1 SGHAT, CDR2 FQNNGV. CDR3 size: 16 residues. In DNA, the CDR3 is TGTGCCAGCAGCTTGCCGCCAGCGGCGGGCTCGGAGACCCAGTACTTC. Protein sequence: CASSLPPAAGSETQYF. The entire variable domain, with the rest obtained from reference TRBV11-2 and TRBJ2-5, is as follows: EAGVAQSPRYKIIEKRQSVAFWCNPISGHATLYWYQQILGQGPKLLIQFQNNGVVDDSQLPKDRFSAERLKGVDSTLKIQPAKLEDSAVYLCASSLPPAAGSETQYFGPGTRLLVL.